Listed below are T cell receptor beta chains from one sample, sequenced in a study of shared clonotypes between healthy human individuals. Measured with immunoSEQ multiplex PCR; TCRdb has only the in-frame clones, and not every one. Of some 700,000 clones in the sample, 90% were seen once. Sample: memory CD8+ T cells from PBMCs. The source is a man aged 18-30 years in good health. Some clones in this sample may be carry-over from other donors' samples. Both conserved end residues are part of each CDR3. The order of the fields is V gene, J gene, clone size, D gene, CDR3 length, CDR3 protein, CDR3 DNA. D genes are given only for firm matches. The listing skips clone size in some rows; elsewhere it reads once, few, many or a size class.

v_gene: TRBV7-6; j_gene: TRBJ1-2; abundance: NA; d_gene: NA; len: 17; CDR3aa: CASSDRDSSDTNYGYTF; CDR3nt: TGTGCCAGCAGCGACCGGGACTCAAGTGATACGAACTATGGCTACACCTTC
v_gene: TRBV27; j_gene: TRBJ2-1; abundance: NA; d_gene: NA; len: 15; CDR3aa: CASRLSRVPYNEQFF; CDR3nt: TGTGCCAGCAGGCTAAGCAGGGTCCCCTACAATGAGCAGTTCTTC
v_gene: TRBV13; j_gene: TRBJ2-4; abundance: NA; d_gene: TRBD1; len: 17; CDR3aa: CASSSTGETGAKNIQYF; CDR3nt: TGTGCCAGCAGCTCGACAGGGGAGACCGGGGCCAAAAACATTCAGTACTTC
v_gene: TRBV28; j_gene: TRBJ1-2; abundance: NA; d_gene: NA; len: 12; CDR3aa: CAITGTNYGYTF; CDR3nt: TGTGCCATTACCGGGACAAACTATGGCTACACCTTC
v_gene: TRBV6-1; j_gene: TRBJ2-7; abundance: NA; d_gene: NA; len: 16; CDR3aa: CASSGVDFGTLYEQYF; CDR3nt: TGTGCCAGCAGTGGGGTTGACTTTGGGACCCTCTACGAGCAGTACTTC
v_gene: TRBV7-9; j_gene: TRBJ2-5; abundance: NA; d_gene: NA; len: 17; CDR3aa: CASSPLRGGIYEETQYF; CDR3nt: TGTGCCAGCAGCCCACTGAGGGGGGGCATATATGAGGAGACCCAGTACTTC
v_gene: TRBV7-9; j_gene: TRBJ1-2; abundance: few; d_gene: TRBD1; len: 14; CDR3aa: CASSGPGQTYGYTF; CDR3nt: TGTGCCAGCAGCGGACCGGGACAGACCTATGGCTACACCTTC
v_gene: TRBV5-1; j_gene: TRBJ2-1; abundance: NA; d_gene: TRBD2; len: 17; CDR3aa: CASSWASGTKDNNEQFF; CDR3nt: TGCGCCAGCAGCTGGGCTAGCGGGACCAAAGATAACAATGAGCAGTTCTTC
v_gene: TRBV19; j_gene: TRBJ1-5; abundance: NA; d_gene: NA; len: 13; CDR3aa: CASKGGYGQPQHF; CDR3nt: TGTGCCAGTAAGGGGGGCTACGGTCAGCCCCAGCATTTT
v_gene: TRBV6-1; j_gene: TRBJ1-5; abundance: NA; d_gene: TRBD1; len: 15; CDR3aa: CASSDLTGVGQPQHF; CDR3nt: TGTGCCAGCAGTGACCTCACAGGGGTGGGTCAGCCCCAGCATTTT
v_gene: TRBV28; j_gene: TRBJ1-4; abundance: NA; d_gene: NA; len: 18; CDR3aa: CASSSRTRTDATNEKLFF; CDR3nt: TGTGCCAGCAGTTCCAGGACTCGGACGGATGCAACTAATGAAAAACTGTTTTTT
v_gene: TRBV27; j_gene: TRBJ2-1; abundance: NA; d_gene: NA; len: 11; CDR3aa: CASSSTGEQFF; CDR3nt: TGTGCCAGCAGTTCAACAGGCGAGCAGTTCTTC
v_gene: TRBV4-2; j_gene: TRBJ1-2; abundance: NA; d_gene: NA; len: 17; CDR3aa: CASSQDYPTAPNYGYTF; CDR3nt: TGTGCCAGCAGCCAAGATTACCCGACAGCGCCTAACTATGGCTACACCTTC
v_gene: TRBV28; j_gene: TRBJ2-3; abundance: NA; d_gene: TRBD1; len: 16; CDR3aa: CASSFGTGTSTDTQYF; CDR3nt: TGTGCCAGCAGTTTTGGGACAGGAACTAGCACAGATACGCAGTATTTT